A single sample gave rise to the 9 T cell receptor beta chains below, sequenced in a study of T cell repertoires in aging, cancer and after chemotherapy. TRB rearrangements spanning V, D and J were amplified using mixed TRB-A/B primers. TCRdb re-analysed the multiplex PCR reads in MiXCR, keeping a single row per CDR3 protein. In the table there are some 780 distinct CDR3 sequences, around 23% of which are singletons. The template was genomic DNA from peripheral blood, not RNA. The sample comprised blood. The receptors shown here come from a human donor with a solid tumor.

This clonotype is judged large. The V call is TRBV5-6, the J call TRBJ2-7, with D unresolved. Trimming shortened V by 0 bases and J by 3 bases, and 10 bases separated the two germline ends. Germline V gene lookup returns CDR1 SGHDT and CDR2 YYEEEE. The CDR3 loop spans 14 amino acids. DNA for the CDR3: TGTGCCAGCAGCTTGGCAGCGCCCTACTACGAGCAGTACTTC. It is translated as CASSLAAPYYEQYF. Supplemented by reference TRBV5-6 and TRBJ2-7, the full variable domain reads DAGVTQSPTHLIKTRGQQVTLRCSPKSGHDTVSWYQQALGQGPQFIFQYYEEEERQRGNFPDRFSGHQFPNYSSELNVNALLLGDSALYLCASSLAAPYYEQYFGPGTRLTVT.

This clonotype was seen only a few times. The chain uses TRBV28 and TRBJ1-2; possible D gene TRBD1, 6 bases. This CDR3 contains 14 residues. Deletions cut 6 bases from V and 8 bases from J, with 19 bases between. Germline CDR1 reads MDHEN; CDR2 reads SYDVKM. The CDR3 spells CASSRAVGARGYTF. DNA of the CDR3: TGTGCCAGCAGCCGGGCCGTGGGGGCGCGCGGCTACACCTTC.

Comment on this clonotype: Relative to the germline gene, one junction end is altered; a read error may explain this. The gene calls are TRBV4-2 and TRBJ2-7; D gene unclear. CDR3 length: 13 amino acids. Germline CDR1 reads LGHNA; CDR2 reads YNFKEQ. CDR3 DNA: TGTGCCAGCAGCCAAGAGGGTCCCAACCAGTCTGACTTC. This codes for CASSQEGPNQSDF.

This clonotype was observed a few times. The junction and the germline gene differ at one end; a read error may be behind it. V usage is TRBV5-5 and J usage is TRBJ2-1, with D possibly TRBD1 on 9 matching bases. The CDR3 is 19 amino acids. Germline CDR1 and CDR2: SGHKS and YYEKEE (reference sequence). DNA of the CDR3: TGCGCCAGCAGCTTGCGTGACAGGGGGGGATCGGGACTAGGCGGGGAGCAGTTCTTC. Protein: CASSLRDRGGSGLGGEQFF.

This clonotype rates as medium-sized. V is TRBV6-5 and J is TRBJ1-3; D is ambiguous. V lost 0 bases to trimming and J lost 0 bases, with 9 bases between them. The CDR3 sequence is 16 residues long. Germline-derived CDR1 and CDR2 are MNHEY and SVGAGI. The DNA of the CDR3 is TGTGCCAGCAGTTACTCGAGGGAAATCTCTGGAAACACCATATATTTT. Translating it yields CASSYSREISGNTIYF.

Judged by abundance, this clonotype is large. The rearrangement links TRBV6-5 to TRBJ2-3; D is uncertain. Germline V CDR1 and CDR2: MNHEY, SVGAGI. This CDR3 spans 13 amino acids. Trimming stripped 4 bases from V and 1 base from J, with 6 bases between. CDR3 residues: CASSSPGTDTQYF. CDR3 in DNA: TGTGCCAGCAGTTCCCCGGGCACAGATACGCAGTATTTT.

Sample share makes this clonotype large. CDR3 nucleotide sequence: TGTGCCATCAGTGAGTCGACAGGGGAGCACGAGCAGTACTTC. Translated: CAISESTGEHEQYF. V usage is TRBV10-3 and J usage is TRBJ2-7; 8 bases agree with TRBD1. The trim removed 0 bases at V and 5 bases at J, leaving 3 bases unmatched. Germline V gene lookup returns CDR1 ENHRY and CDR2 SYGVKD. This CDR3 is 14 amino acids long.

The chain carries TRBV5-6 and TRBJ2-3; 9 bases are a match to TRBD2. The V gene end was trimmed by 4 bases and the J gene end by 0 bases; junction bases not matched to a gene: 3. CDR1 SGHDT and CDR2 YYEEEE come from the germline V gene. This CDR3 region has 15 residues. CDR3 loop: CASSPLAGSTDTQYF. The DNA of the CDR3 is TGTGCCAGCAGCCCGCTAGCGGGGAGCACAGATACGCAGTATTTT.

In the case of this clonotype: One junction end does not reproduce the germline sequence, and a read error may be involved. CDR3 sequence (DNA): TGCGCCAGCAGCCTTGCTCCTAGCGGGGGCTACAATGAGCAGTTCTTC. It yields the protein CASSLAPSGGYNEQFF. The J gene is TRBJ2-1, the V gene TRBV5-5, with 10 bases matching TRBD2. The CDR3 is 16 amino acids. The germline V gene has CDR1 SGHKS and CDR2 YYEKEE (reference sequence).